One and the same sample provided the 7 T cell receptor beta chains below, sequenced in a study of cytomegalovirus exposure and HLA in healthy donors. The primer mix had 60 Vbeta and 13 Jbeta primers. Here immunoSEQ multiplex PCR was the method, and the copy in TCRdb shows in-frame clones only, minus some. Listed are about 130,000 clones; about 0.93% falls within the top ten. The sequencing sample was made of PBMCs. The receptors originated from a man aged 18-30 years in good health and CMV-seronegative.

V usage is TRBV13 and J usage is TRBJ2-2, with TRBD1 matching 8 bases. The V gene's germline CDR1 is PRHDT and CDR2 FYEKMQ (reference sequence). Trimming took 1 base from V and 3 from J; bases not matched to a gene: 7. The CDR3 has 17 residues. The CDR3, as DNA: TGTGCCAGCAGCTTAGTATGGGGGGACAGGCACACCGGGGAGCTGTTTTTT. As protein: CASSLVWGDRHTGELFF.

The chain couples TRBV27 to TRBJ2-3, with TRBD2 identical over 9 bases. Germline V gives CDR1 MNHEY, CDR2 SMNVEV (reference sequence). V gave up 6 bases and J gave up 6 bases; unmatched junction bases: 10. This CDR3 spans 15 amino acids. The CDR3 sequence is CASRLGLANADTQYF. The CDR3 DNA is TGTGCCAGCAGGTTGGGACTAGCTAATGCGGATACGCAGTATTTT.

The chain combines TRBV11-3 with TRBJ2-7; tentative D call: TRBD1 (6 bases). CDR1 and CDR2 from the germline V gene are SGHNT and YENEEA. V lost 2 bases and J 1 base, leaving 9 bases between the germline ends. The CDR3 contains 14 residues. CDR3 residues: CASSLNRESYEQYF. The CDR3 DNA reads TGTGCCAGCAGCTTAAACAGGGAGTCCTACGAGCAGTACTTC.

Turning to this clone: This specimen includes other DNA sequences encoding the same CDR3. V is TRBV9 and J is TRBJ1-3; D is ambiguous. The CDR3 sequence is 15 residues long. V was shortened by 0 bases and J by 0 bases, with 7 bases between the two germline ends. Germline CDR1 reads SGDLS; CDR2 reads YYNGEE. CDR3 amino acids: CASSVVEGSGNTIYF. The CDR3 coding sequence is TGTGCCAGCAGCGTAGTTGAGGGCTCTGGAAACACCATATATTTT.

V and J are TRBV19 and TRBJ2-2; the D is unclear. CDR1 is LNHDA, CDR2 SQIVND, per germline (reference sequence). Between the trimmed V and J ends, which lost 6 bases and 0 bases, there was a span of 11 bases. CDR3 length equals 15 residues. CDR3 DNA sequence: TGTGCCAGTAGCTTACATACATCGAACACCGGGGAGCTGTTTTTT. Its translation: CASSLHTSNTGELFF.

The chain links TRBV10-3 to TRBJ2-7; D is uncertain. Germline-derived CDR1 and CDR2 are ENHRY and SYGVKD. The CDR3 loop spans 13 amino acids. Trimming shortened V by 5 bases and J by 3 bases, and 11 bases separated the two germline ends. Written as DNA, the CDR3 is TGTGCCATCAGTAACGATGCCTACTACGAGCAGTACTTC. Translated: CAISNDAYYEQYF.

The chain uses TRBV27 and TRBJ2-3; the D is unclear. Germline CDR1 and CDR2: MNHEY and SMNVEV (reference sequence). CDR3 length equals 12 residues. V lost 4 bases, J lost 7 bases, and 9 bases lay in between. The CDR3 region has the DNA TGTGCCAGCAGTTCCCAACATTATACGCAGTATTTT. Protein product: CASSSQHYTQYF.